This TCR beta chain appears in the sequencing data of a study of T-cell reconstitution after alpha-beta-depleted transplantation in children. Findings and caveats of the study: Expanded clones from the graft, numbering several hundred, reportedly supplied alpha-beta T cells about two months after transplant. T-cell counts and diversity at one year post-transplant came mainly from newly produced T cells.

Trimming at V came to 5 bases and at J to 5 bases, leaving 10 bases not matched to a gene. This CDR3 region has 16 residues. Germline V lookup: CDR1 SEHNR, CDR2 FQNEAQ (reference sequence). This clonotype has a count of ten or more. Its matching antigen is unknown. Construction of the TCRbeta library involved unique molecular identifiers. TCRdb reprocessed the PCR reads via MiXCR and lists one record per CDR3 protein. The sample contains around 94,000 distinct CDR3 sequences, about 8% of which appear only once. V gene TRBV7-9 combines with J gene TRBJ2-1; 9 positions match TRBD1. Sample: PBMCs, taken before TCRalphabeta/CD19-depleted stem cell transplant. The clonotype comes from a boy between 2 and 10 years old with acute lymphoblastic leukemia, due to receive a stem cell transplant. DNA for the CDR3: TGTGCCAGCAGCGGACCAACCGGGACAGGGAACAATGAGCAGTTCTTC. It yields the protein CASSGPTGTGNNEQFF.